This T cell receptor (beta chain) was sequenced in a study of blood T cell repertoires in COVID-19. In the study overall: Researchers got acute and convalescent COVID-19 samples from the United States, Italy and Spain. Sources were T cells, B-cell-depleted T cells, or PBMCs; the material itself was cDNA or gDNA.

In the original workflow: Reference gene primer amplification gave estimated nucleated cell counts. The data were produced by immunoSEQ multiplex PCR, yet TCRdb's version contains in-frame clones alone and is incomplete. For V, J and clone size, that table is used; D and trimming come from the DNA. This table holds 55,000 to 80,000 clones, approximately 90% found once. Trimming removed 8 bases at V and 2 bases at J, with 18 bases between. The V gene's germline CDR1 is MNHEY and CDR2 SVGAGI. CDR3 length: 15 amino acids. This receptor was identified in a woman between 55 and 75 years old with acute or convalescent COVID-19. Sequencing input: peripheral blood. V and J are TRBV6-5 and TRBJ1-2, with a possible D match to TRBD1 (5 bases). The CDR3 coding sequence is TGTGCCAGCCTAGACGCGGGACGGACGAACTATGGCTACACCTTC. Translation gives CASLDAGRTNYGYTF.